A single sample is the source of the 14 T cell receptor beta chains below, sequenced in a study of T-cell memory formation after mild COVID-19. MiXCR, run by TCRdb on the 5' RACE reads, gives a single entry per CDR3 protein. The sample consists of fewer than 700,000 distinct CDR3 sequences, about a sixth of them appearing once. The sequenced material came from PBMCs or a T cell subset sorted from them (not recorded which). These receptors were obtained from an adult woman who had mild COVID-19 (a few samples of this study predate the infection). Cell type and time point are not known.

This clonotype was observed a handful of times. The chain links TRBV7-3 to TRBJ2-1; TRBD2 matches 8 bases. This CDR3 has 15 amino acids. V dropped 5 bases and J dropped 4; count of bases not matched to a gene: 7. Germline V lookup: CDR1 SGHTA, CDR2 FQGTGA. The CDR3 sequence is CASSPMTSVYNEQFF. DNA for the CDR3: TGTGCCAGCAGCCCTATGACTAGCGTATACAATGAGCAGTTCTTC.

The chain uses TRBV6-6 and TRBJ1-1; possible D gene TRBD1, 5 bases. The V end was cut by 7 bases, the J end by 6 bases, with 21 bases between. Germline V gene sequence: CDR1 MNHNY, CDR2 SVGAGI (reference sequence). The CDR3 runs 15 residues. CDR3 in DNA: TGTGCCAGCAACGAAAGGTCCGGGGCGAGTCCTGAAGCTTTCTTT. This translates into CASNERSGASPEAFF.

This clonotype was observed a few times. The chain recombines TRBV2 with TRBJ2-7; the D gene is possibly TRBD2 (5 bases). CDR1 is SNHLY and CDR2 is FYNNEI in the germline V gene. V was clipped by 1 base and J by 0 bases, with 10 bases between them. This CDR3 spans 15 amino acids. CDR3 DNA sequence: TGTGCCAGCAGTGAAGGGGAGAACCTCTCCTACGAGCAGTACTTC. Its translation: CASSEGENLSYEQYF.

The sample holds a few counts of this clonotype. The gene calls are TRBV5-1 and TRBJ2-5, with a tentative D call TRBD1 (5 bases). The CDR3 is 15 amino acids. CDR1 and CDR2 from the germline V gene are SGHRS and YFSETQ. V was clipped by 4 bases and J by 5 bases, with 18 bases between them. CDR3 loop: CASSGEQAIGETQYF. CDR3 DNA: TGCGCCAGCAGCGGAGAACAGGCAATTGGGGAGACCCAGTACTTC.

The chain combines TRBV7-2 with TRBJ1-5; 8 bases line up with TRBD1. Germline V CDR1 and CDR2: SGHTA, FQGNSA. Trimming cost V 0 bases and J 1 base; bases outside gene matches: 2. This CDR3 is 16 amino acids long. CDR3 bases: TGTGCCAGCAGCTTAGCTACAGGGGGAAGCAATCAGCCCCAGCATTTT. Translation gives CASSLATGGSNQPQHF.

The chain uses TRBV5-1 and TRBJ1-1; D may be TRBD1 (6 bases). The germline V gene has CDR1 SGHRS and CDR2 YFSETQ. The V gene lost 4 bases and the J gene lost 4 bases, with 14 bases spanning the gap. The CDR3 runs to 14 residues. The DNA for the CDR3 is TGCGCCAGCAGCCTCCGGGACATAGTCACTGAAGCTTTCTTT. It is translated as CASSLRDIVTEAFF.

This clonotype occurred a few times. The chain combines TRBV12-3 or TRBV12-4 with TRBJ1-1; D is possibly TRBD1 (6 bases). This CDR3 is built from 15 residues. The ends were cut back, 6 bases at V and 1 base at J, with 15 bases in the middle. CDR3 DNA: TGTGCCAGCAGGCGGGGGGGGGCGCGGAACACTGAAGCTTTCTTT. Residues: CASRRGGARNTEAFF.

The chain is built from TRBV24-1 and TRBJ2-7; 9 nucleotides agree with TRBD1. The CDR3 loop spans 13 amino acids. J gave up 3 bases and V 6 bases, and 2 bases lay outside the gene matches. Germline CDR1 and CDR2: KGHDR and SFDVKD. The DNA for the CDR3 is TGTGCCACCAGTTCGGGACAGGGCTACGAGCAGTACTTC. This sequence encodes CATSSGQGYEQYF.

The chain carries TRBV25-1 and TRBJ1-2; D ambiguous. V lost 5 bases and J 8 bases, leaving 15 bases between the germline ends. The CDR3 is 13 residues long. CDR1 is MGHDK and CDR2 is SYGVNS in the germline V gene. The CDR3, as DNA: TGTGCCAGCAGTCGCTCTGGGGAGGTCGGCTACACCTTC. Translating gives CASSRSGEVGYTF.

CDR3 loop: CASSLGGVGDEQFF. CDR3 coding DNA: TGCGCCAGCAGCTTGGGAGGAGTAGGAGATGAGCAGTTCTTC. V and J are TRBV5-1 and TRBJ2-1; D remains ambiguous. Trimming shortened V by 0 bases and J by 8 bases, and 12 bases separated the two germline ends. From germline, CDR1 is SGHRS and CDR2 YFSETQ. The CDR3 is 14 amino acids.

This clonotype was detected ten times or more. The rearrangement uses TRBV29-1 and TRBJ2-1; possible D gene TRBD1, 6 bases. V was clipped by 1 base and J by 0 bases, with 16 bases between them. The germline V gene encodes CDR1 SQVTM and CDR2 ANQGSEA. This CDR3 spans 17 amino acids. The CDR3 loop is CSVEGGQGLSSYNEQFF. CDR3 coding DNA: TGCAGCGTTGAAGGGGGGCAGGGCCTAAGCTCCTACAATGAGCAGTTCTTC.

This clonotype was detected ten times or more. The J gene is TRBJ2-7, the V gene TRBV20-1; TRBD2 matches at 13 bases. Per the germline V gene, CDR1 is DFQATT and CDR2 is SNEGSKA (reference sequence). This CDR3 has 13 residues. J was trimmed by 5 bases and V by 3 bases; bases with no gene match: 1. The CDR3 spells CSASGLAGDEQYF. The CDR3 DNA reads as TGCAGTGCTAGCGGACTAGCGGGAGACGAGCAGTACTTC.

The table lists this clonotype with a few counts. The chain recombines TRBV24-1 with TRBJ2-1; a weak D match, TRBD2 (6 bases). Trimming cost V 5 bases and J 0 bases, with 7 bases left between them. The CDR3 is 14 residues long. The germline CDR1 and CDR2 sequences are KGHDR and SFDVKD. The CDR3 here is CATSVGGSYNEQFF. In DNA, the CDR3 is TGTGCCACCAGTGTCGGGGGCTCCTACAATGAGCAGTTCTTC.

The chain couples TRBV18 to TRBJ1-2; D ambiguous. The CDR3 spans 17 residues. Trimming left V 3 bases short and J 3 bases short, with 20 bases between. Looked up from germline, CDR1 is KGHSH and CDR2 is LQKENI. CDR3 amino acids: CASSPKAPVDDDYGYTF. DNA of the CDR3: TGTGCCAGCTCACCTAAAGCTCCGGTCGACGATGACTATGGCTACACCTTC.